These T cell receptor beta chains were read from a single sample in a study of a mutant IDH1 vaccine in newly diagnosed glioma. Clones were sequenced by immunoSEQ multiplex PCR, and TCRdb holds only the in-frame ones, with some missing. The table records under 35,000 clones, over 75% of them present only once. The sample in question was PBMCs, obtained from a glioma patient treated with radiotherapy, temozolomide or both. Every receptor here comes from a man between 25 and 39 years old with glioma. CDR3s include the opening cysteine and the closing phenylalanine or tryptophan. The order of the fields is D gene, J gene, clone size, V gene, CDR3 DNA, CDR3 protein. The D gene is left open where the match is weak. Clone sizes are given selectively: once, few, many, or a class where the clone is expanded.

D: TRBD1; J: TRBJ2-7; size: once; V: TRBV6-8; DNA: TGTGCCAGCAGCTCCAGAACCGGGACAGGGTGCTACGAGCAGTACTTC; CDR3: CASSSRTGTGCYEQYF
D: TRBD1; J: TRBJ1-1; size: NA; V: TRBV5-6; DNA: TGTGCCAGCAGCAAAGGGACAGGGGGCTTGGGAACTGAAGCTTTCTTT; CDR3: CASSKGTGGLGTEAFF
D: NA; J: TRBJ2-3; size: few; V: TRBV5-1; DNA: TGCGCCAGCAGCTTTAATCCGGGACCCCAGACGGATACGCAGTATTTT; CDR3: CASSFNPGPQTDTQYF
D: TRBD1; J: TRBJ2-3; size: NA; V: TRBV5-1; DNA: TGCGCCAGCAACGGCAGGGGGCGAGACACAGATACGCAGTATTTT; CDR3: CASNGRGRDTDTQYF
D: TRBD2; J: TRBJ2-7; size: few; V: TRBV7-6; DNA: TGTGCCAGCAGCGGAGGTGGGGGGGTCCGGGGCGAGCAGTACTTC; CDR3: CASSGGGGVRGEQYF
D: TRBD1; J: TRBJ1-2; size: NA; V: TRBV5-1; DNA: TGCGCCAGCAGCCTAGAACAGGGGGACTATGGCTACACCTTC; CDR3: CASSLEQGDYGYTF
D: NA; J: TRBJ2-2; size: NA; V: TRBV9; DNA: TGTGCCAGCAGCGTAGTCGTCGCAGTCAACACCGGGGAGCTGTTTTTT; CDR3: CASSVVVAVNTGELFF
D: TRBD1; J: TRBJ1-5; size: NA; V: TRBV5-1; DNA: TGCGCCAGCAGCCCGGGGACAGGAATAAATCAGCCCCAGCATTTT; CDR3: CASSPGTGINQPQHF
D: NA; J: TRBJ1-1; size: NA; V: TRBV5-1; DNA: TGCGCCAGCAGACGCGTGGGGAACACTGAAGCTTTCTTT; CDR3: CASRRVGNTEAFF
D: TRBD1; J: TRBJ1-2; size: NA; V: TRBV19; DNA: TGTGCCAGTAGCAACAGGGGCGGGGGCTACACCTTC; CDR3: CASSNRGGGYTF
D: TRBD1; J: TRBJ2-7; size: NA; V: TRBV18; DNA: TGTGCCAGCTCACCGTTTGACAGGGGGGATTACGAGCAGTACTTC; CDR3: CASSPFDRGDYEQYF
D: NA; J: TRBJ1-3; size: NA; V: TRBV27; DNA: TGTGCCAGCAGTTTAAGGCCTTACGGGACCTCTGGAAACACCATATATTTT; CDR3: CASSLRPYGTSGNTIYF
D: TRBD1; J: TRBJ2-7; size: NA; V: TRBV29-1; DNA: TGCAGCGCGGACGGGACAGGACCTAGCTACGAGCAGTACTTC; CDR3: CSADGTGPSYEQYF